This section outlines one TCR beta chain sequence together with its context. Its antigen is still unknown. These data originate in a study of T cell responses to AZD1222 COVID-19 vaccine. Study-level findings and limits: Nearly half of unique spike-specific TCRs reportedly avoided B.1.351 and B.1.1.7 mutated regions.

Data came from immunoSEQ multiplex PCR; TCRdb stores just in-frame clones and leaves some out. The sample yields about 120,000 clones, 75% to 95% seen once. The specimen was peripheral blood, collected on day 0 of AZD1222 vaccination. This TCR was sampled from an adult in good health.

The CDR3 loop is CASRQGDQVRETQYF. The CDR3, as DNA: TGTGCCAGCAGACAGGGGGATCAAGTTCGTGAGACCCAGTACTTC. This chain joins TRBV7-9 and TRBJ2-5; the match to TRBD1 covers 8 bases. From germline, CDR1 is SEHNR and CDR2 FQNEAQ (reference sequence). The V and J ends lost 6 bases and 5 bases, in that order; junction bases with no gene match: 11. CDR3 length equals 15 residues. Full variable domain (outside the CDR3, taken from reference TRBV7-9 and TRBJ2-5): DTGVSQNPRHKITKRGQNVTFRCDPISEHNRLYWYRQTLGQGPEFLTYFQNEAQLEKSRLLSDRFSAERPKGSFSTLEIQRTEQGDSAMYLCASRQGDQVRETQYFGPGTRLLVL.